This record covers a single T cell receptor (beta chain). The sample holds a few counts of this clone. Its cognate antigen has yet to be identified. Base-call qualities are not available, and no considerably larger clone is one nucleotide away. The germline V gene gives CDR1 as SGHDT and CDR2 as YYEEEE. V sheds 2 bases and J sheds 6 bases, leaving 17 bases between their ends. The CDR3 sequence holds 15 residues, the cysteine and phenylalanine included. Kept here is only the CDR3 DNA, which spans 45 bases and is read in frame from base 1. The data were obtained in a study of cytomegalovirus exposure and HLA in healthy donors (dated by TCRdb to 2017 to 2019). A note on the overall study: An earlier analysis of 587 of the donors reported over 250 Gb of sequence data and 100 million to 120 million unique TCR beta sequences obtained from about 179 million T cells. Among roughly 400 genotyped donors of the cohort, an average of roughly 230,000 unique TCR beta nucleotide sequences was sequenced per donor, of which 15% to 20% were non-productive. In the later analysis, no new phenotypic data were used to find candidate immune exposures; instead, reliance was placed on TCR beta sequences and their occurrence across donors. Roughly 300 gigabases of sequencing data and approximately 92 million unique TCR sequences made up an early release that covered 640 HLA-typed donors. In a later genetic analysis, genome-wide SNP genotypes for about 55% of the 666 donors were used, and that subset was treated as a discovery cohort. A later analysis re-examined previously published TCR beta repertoires from more than 600 donors and added high-resolution HLA genotyping to investigate patterns of TCR occurrence. To decide whether each TCR beta V gene segment behaved as functional or pseudogenic, an earlier analysis of approximately 620 of the donors relied on high-throughput TCR beta sequencing. Among the roughly 400 genotyped donors, under 90% belonged to the genetic ancestry cluster associated with self-reported Caucasian donors. About 5 DR-DQ haplotypes were handled as single units for association and clustering, since linkage in the cohort was strong. The study aimed to test whether cataloging public T cell receptors could reveal signatures of past pathogen exposure. Typing coverage varied by locus: about 620-630 donors for A, B, C, DRB1 and DQB1; approximately 560 for DQA1; around 610 for DPA1; around 490 for DPB1. A separate validation cohort of 100 to 150 different subjects was used in addition to the approximately 640-subject first cohort. The T cell repertoires of several hundred subjects were profiled by immunosequencing and related to cytomegalovirus serostatus. High-throughput TCR immunosequencing, statistical association of individual TCRs with disease status, and machine learning were combined to predict cytomegalovirus infection status. Every discovery cohort repertoire had been produced on one sequencing platform. Class I and class II HLA loci were covered by the typing at four-digit resolution. Donor age, sex, ethnicity and CMV serostatus were collected together with the repertoire data. The paper's findings and limits, for the study overall: According to a later analysis, TCR association rates differed among HLA loci, with DRB1 alleles showing the most associated TCRs and HLA-C alleles showing the fewest. A later analysis found that most CMV-associated TCR beta chains appeared HLA-restricted, with HLA associations seemingly driven largely by CMV exposure. Because the 87-base-pair reads could not distinguish some IMGT-functional V segments, including TRBV6-2 and TRBV6-3, those segments were excluded. A cluster of highly shared sequence variants was judged likely to represent a technical artifact of the sequencing pipeline. In vitro tests confirmed that a few of the cytomegalovirus-associated TCR beta chains recognize cytomegalovirus antigens. While some public TCRs were present in many individuals, most TCR sequences turned up only very rarely across donors. In a later genetic analysis, fewer N-insertions in productive TCRs were reported among donors in an Asian-associated ancestry cluster than the approximately 710-donor mean. CMV serostatus was the only immune exposure information available for the cohort. In a later analysis, HLA-associated TCR beta chains showed more clonal expansion and lower generation probabilities than non-associated chains that were equally common. According to a later analysis, parvovirus B19, influenza, CMV and Epstein-Barr virus appeared linked to several top co-occurrence clusters. The cohort was sequenced for TCR beta chains only, and without alpha or paired-chain data the features that could be detected were limited. In the study, some 180 TCR beta chains were listed as associated with cytomegalovirus. Roughly 15 rarely observed V segments, including chromosome 9 orphons, were excluded from the earlier analysis of about 500 of the donors because counts were too low. It was suggested by the authors that the approach could potentially be generalized to other disease states and immunological phenotypes. At a false discovery rate of 0.05, a later analysis linked about 17,000 TCR beta sequences to specific HLA alleles. Roughly uniform sequencing depth across donors was assumed in presence/absence analyses, although this assumption may not hold. In a later genetic analysis, a missense DCLRE1C variant was associated with V-gene and J-gene trimming of TCR beta chains, and the association was replicated in an independent cohort. The classifier was reported to diagnose cytomegalovirus status with high specificity and sensitivity in both the original cohort and the validation cohort. Because HLA typing was missing for some donors at each locus, association tests included only the typed subset. Correlated functional status among segregating V segments might reflect linkage disequilibrium, but an unknown experimental factor could not be ruled out. An earlier analysis of approximately 590 of the donors showed that most TCR beta V segments appeared in productive rearrangements either about 87% or about 30% of the time, which broadly matched IMGT annotations. Strong co-occurrence of HLA alleles, especially DR and DQ, made assigning TCR associations to individual alleles difficult. A further reported finding was that TCR beta sequences accurately predicted the HLA-A and HLA-B alleles for most subjects in the first cohort.

In total, 630 or so healthy bone marrow donors made up the cohort. At the time of sampling, every cohort member was nominally healthy, though immune exposures that went unrecorded were likely present. The donor tested CMV seropositive and was one of the 289 seropositive cohort members. A peripheral blood sample was provided by each donor, and peripheral blood mononuclear cells were used for TCR beta sequencing. Genomic DNA was extracted from the blood cell samples with the Qiagen DNeasy Blood Extraction Kit. The library was obtained by the immunoSEQ multiplex PCR assay. For the multiplex PCR, a mixture combining 60 forward primers for TCR Vbeta segments and 13 reverse primers for TCR Jbeta segments was used. The CDR3 region of rearranged TCR beta genes was amplified from genomic DNA with a multiplex PCR assay. On the Illumina HiSeq System, the amplified TCR beta libraries were sequenced as 87-base-pair reads. Regarding the original processing steps: Across the 700 or so repertoires, a later analysis counted 80 million or so unique TCR beta chains, around 10 million of which were shared by at least two donors. A nearest-neighbor algorithm error-corrected the raw reads and collapsed the reads into unique sequences, merging closely related sequences to remove PCR and sequencing errors. CDR3 sequences were aligned to IMGT reference sequences to assign V, D and J gene segments. For a sequence to be retained, a match of at least six nucleotides to both a V gene segment and a J gene segment was required. A rearrangement was called productive if the CDR3 had no stop codons and remained in frame with V and J, and every other rearrangement was called non-productive. Following IMGT convention, CDR3 was defined as the stretch from the second conserved V-encoded cysteine to the conserved J-encoded phenylalanine. Sequences without an unambiguous match to a single V gene segment were excluded from the earlier analysis of 587 of the donors. In an earlier analysis of several hundred of the donors, V segments were called functional above 56.7% productive rearrangements and were called segregating when the between-donor standard deviation exceeded 5%. A statistical classification framework was developed to diagnose cytomegalovirus status using the catalog of TCR beta chain sequences. A later analysis assigned V and J genes by comparing TCR nucleotide sequences with IMGT/GENE-DB human TR gene sequences. Using the TCRdist pipeline, a later analysis assigned CDR3 sequences along with most-parsimonious VDJ recombination scenarios. In a later analysis, each TCR beta chain was defined by its CDR3 amino acid sequence together with its V-gene family, and reads lacking a unique V-gene family were excluded. As a way to deal with suspected cross-contamination and a sequencing artifact, a later analysis dropped hundreds of nucleotide sequences that were highly shared and had low generation probability. In a later analysis, a clonal expansion index for each public chain was calculated from normalized within-repertoire ranks of inferred template counts. Generation probabilities in a later analysis came from a VDJ recombination model fitted to out-of-frame rearrangements, and those results were checked against IGoR. A later analysis scored TCR-TCR, TCR-HLA and TCR-CMV co-occurrence with hypergeometric tests, applying a repertoire-size bias correction to TCR pairs. To estimate false discovery rates, a later analysis permuted the HLA or CMV assignments 20 times. In a later analysis, co-occurring TCRs were grouped using DBSCAN, and TCRdist sequence similarity was added for clustering within HLA-allele-positive subsets. Co-occurrence clustering excluded repertoires with fewer than 30,000 or more than 120,000 public chains, plus five with anomalous nucleotide sharing. TCRdb holds this immuneACCESS table with in-frame rearrangements only. Some clones are missing; in checked studies, unresolved V genes explain under half, and the rest has no known cause. The DNA was the basis for D and trimming; V, J and clone size are from that table. The sample profile shows roughly 150,000 clones; more than 75% of them were found once. Approximately 1.5% of the sample rests with the top ten.

The sequence derives from a girl under 18 in good health and CMV-seropositive. Specimen: PBMCs. The receptor chain draws on TRBV5-6 and TRBJ1-2; TRBD1 might be the D gene, on 5 matching bases. Read as DNA, the sequence is TGTGCCAGCAGCTTCCGGACACCCTTTACGGATGGCTACACCTTC. It specifies CASSFRTPFTDGYTF.